The present entry profiles one TCR beta chain with its context. Germline values: CDR1 SQVTM, CDR2 ANQGSEA. Deletions cut 0 bases from V and 7 bases from J, with 18 bases between. The CDR3 extends over 15 amino acids. Assay: immunoSEQ multiplex PCR; the TCRdb copy retains only in-frame clones and omits some. The sample holds hundreds of thousands of clones, approximately 87% seen once. This sample stems from a study of shared T cell receptors in the human thymus. The same data also contributed to another study, on human thymus T cells. This second study says: Serving as donors were healthy Finnish infants, each of whom was having open corrective surgery for congenital heart defects. Thymus specimens were resections from corrective heart surgery.

The chain has TRBV29-1 and TRBJ1-1; D perhaps matches TRBD1 (6 bases). Sequencing used thymocytes. This receptor was identified in a boy less than two years old with a congenital heart defect. DNA for the CDR3: TGCAGCGTTGAAGAATTCGGTACGCAGGGGTATGAAGCTTTCTTT. Residues: CSVEEFGTQGYEAFF.